The clone carrying this T cell receptor (beta chain) was counted many times. As yet, its antigen is unknown. This record belongs to a study of regulatory T cells in long-lasting Graves disease. Whole-study results and caveats: TRBV28, TRBJ1-2 and TRBJ2-5 were favored in persistent disease.

iRepertoire HTBI primers and Arm-PCR of CDR3 regions built TCR beta libraries. TCRdb reanalysed the multiplex PCR reads using MiXCR and keeps one entry per CDR3 protein. This table has about 500,000 distinct CDR3 sequences, under 20% appearing once. The germline V and J ends were trimmed by 7 bases and 3 bases, with 12 bases remaining between them. Germline V gene data show CDR1 as DFQATT and CDR2 as SNEGSKA (reference sequence). The CDR3 runs to 13 residues. Indicated time point: newly diagnosed GD, antithyroid drugs for less than 3 months. After RNA was extracted from PBMCs, the TCR library was made from it. The sample was also reused in another study, on T cells in Graves' hyperthyroidism and ophthalmopathy. That study adds: Using 13 V-J features, a model discriminated ophthalmopathy from stable hyperthyroidism.

The clonotype originates from a middle-aged man with Graves disease. Here the sequenced sample was peripheral blood mononuclear cells (PBMCs), taken at new diagnosis, from a patient treated with antithyroid drugs. This rearrangement joins TRBV20-1 to TRBJ1-4; D is uncertain. The CDR3 coding sequence is TGCAGTGTCAGAGCTCGGTCTAATGAAAAACTGTTTTTT. Its translation: CSVRARSNEKLFF.